Below, 2 T cell receptor beta chains from the same sample are listed, as sequenced in a study of beta chain features in type 1 diabetes. The investigators reverse transcribed all of the isolated RNA, so they sequenced expressed TCRB transcripts. Measured with immunoSEQ multiplex PCR; TCRdb has only the in-frame clones, and not every one. The data hold hundreds of thousands of clones, with roughly two thirds observed a single time. The specimen sequenced was naive CD4+ T cells from blood. These receptors all stem from a man aged 30-40 years in good health.

This clone was observed a single time. In nucleotides, the CDR3 is TGCGCCAGCAGCCAAGAGGCGGGGTACGAGCAGTACTTC. Residues: CASSQEAGYEQYF. This rearrangement joins TRBV4-3 to TRBJ2-7, with D perhaps matching TRBD2 (6 bases). Between the trimmed V and J ends, which lost 0 bases and 4 bases, there was a span of 7 bases. This CDR3 spans 13 amino acids. Germline CDR1 is LGHNA and CDR2 is YSLEER.

This clone was counted between two and nine times. V usage is TRBV6-6 and J usage is TRBJ2-3; no definite D call. V was pared by 6 bases and J by 4 bases, with 14 bases between. CDR1 is MNHNY, CDR2 SVGAGI, per germline (reference sequence). There are 14 residues in the CDR3. CDR3 DNA: TGTGCCAGCAGCGAAAACACATCCCCAGATACGCAGTATTTT. It codes for CASSENTSPDTQYF.